This T cell receptor beta chain comes out of a study of control samples from healthy donors and cancer patients. Between the trimmed V and J ends, which lost 3 bases and 6 bases, there was a span of 20 bases. Germline CDR1 is SGHRS and CDR2 is YFSETQ. The CDR3 sequence is 16 residues long. Clones were sequenced by immunoSEQ multiplex PCR, and TCRdb holds only the in-frame ones, with some missing. The sample comprises under 200,000 clones, 91% of which are singletons, and about 1.6% rests with the top ten. The sequence was collected from a woman between 25 and 40 years old in good health. The sample consisted of blood. The V call is TRBV5-1, the J call TRBJ2-3, with D perhaps TRBD1 or TRBD2 (5 bases each). The CDR3 DNA is TGCGCCAGCAGCTACCGGGACGTCCGACAACGCGATACGCAGTATTTT. Amino acids: CASSYRDVRQRDTQYF.